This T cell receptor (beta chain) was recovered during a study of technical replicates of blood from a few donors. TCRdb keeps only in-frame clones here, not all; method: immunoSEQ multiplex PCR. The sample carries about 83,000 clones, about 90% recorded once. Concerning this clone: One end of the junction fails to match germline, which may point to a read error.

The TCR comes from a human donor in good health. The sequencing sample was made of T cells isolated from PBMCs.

The DNA for the CDR3 is TGTGCCTGGAGTGTAGGGGACCTAGCGGGGGTGATAGGGGACTTC. It codes for CAWSVGDLAGVIGDF. The V gene is TRBV30, the J gene TRBJ2-7; 10 bases map to TRBD2. Germline CDR1 GTSNPN, CDR2 SVGIG (reference sequence). The length of the CDR3 is 15 residues.